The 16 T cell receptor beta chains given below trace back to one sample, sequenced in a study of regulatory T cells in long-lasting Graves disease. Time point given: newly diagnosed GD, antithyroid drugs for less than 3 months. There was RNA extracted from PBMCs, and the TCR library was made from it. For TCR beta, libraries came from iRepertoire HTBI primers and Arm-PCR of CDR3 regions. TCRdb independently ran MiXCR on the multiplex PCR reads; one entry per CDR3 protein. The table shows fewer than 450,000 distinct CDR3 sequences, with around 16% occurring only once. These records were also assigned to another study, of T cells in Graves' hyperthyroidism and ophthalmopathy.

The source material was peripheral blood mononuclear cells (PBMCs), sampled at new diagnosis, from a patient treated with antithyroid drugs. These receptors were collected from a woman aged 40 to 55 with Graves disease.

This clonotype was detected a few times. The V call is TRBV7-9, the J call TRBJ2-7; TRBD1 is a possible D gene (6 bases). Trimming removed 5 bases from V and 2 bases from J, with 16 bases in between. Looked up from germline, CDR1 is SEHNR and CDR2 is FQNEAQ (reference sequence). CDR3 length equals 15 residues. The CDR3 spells CASSPRGSGPYEQYF. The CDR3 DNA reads TGTGCCAGCAGCCCAAGGGGGAGCGGCCCCTACGAGCAGTACTTC.

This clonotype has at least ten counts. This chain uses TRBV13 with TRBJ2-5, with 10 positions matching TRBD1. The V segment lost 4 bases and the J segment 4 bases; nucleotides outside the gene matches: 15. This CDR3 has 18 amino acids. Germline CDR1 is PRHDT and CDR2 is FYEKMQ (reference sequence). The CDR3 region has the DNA TGTGCCAGCAGCTCCCAGGGGGGGGGGACAGGGGTCGGAGAGACCCAGTACTTC. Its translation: CASSSQGGGTGVGETQYF.

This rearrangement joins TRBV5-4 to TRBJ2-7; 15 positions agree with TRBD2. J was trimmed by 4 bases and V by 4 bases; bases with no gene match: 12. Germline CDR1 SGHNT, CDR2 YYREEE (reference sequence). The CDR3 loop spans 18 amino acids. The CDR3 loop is CASSMGGLAGGSAYEQYF. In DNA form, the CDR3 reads TGTGCCAGCAGCATGGGCGGACTAGCGGGAGGGAGTGCATACGAGCAGTACTTC. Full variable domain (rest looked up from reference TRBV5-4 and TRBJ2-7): ETGVTQSPTHLIKTRGQQVTLRCSSQSGHNTVSWYQQALGQGPQFIFQYYREEENGRGNFPPRFSGLQFPNYSSELNVNALELDDSALYLCASSMGGLAGGSAYEQYFGPGTRLTVT.

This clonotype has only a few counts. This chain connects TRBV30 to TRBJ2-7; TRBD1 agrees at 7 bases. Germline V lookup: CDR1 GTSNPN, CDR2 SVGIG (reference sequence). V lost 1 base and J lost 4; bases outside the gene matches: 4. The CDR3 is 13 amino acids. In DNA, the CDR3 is TGTGCCTGGAGTGATAGGGGGCGATACGAGCAGTACTTC. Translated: CAWSDRGRYEQYF.

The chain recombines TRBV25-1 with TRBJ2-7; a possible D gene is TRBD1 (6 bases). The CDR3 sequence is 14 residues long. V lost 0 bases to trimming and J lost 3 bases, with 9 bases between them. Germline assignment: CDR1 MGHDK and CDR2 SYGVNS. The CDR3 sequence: CASSEYLGGYEQYF. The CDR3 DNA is TGTGCCAGCAGTGAATATTTAGGGGGCTACGAGCAGTACTTC.

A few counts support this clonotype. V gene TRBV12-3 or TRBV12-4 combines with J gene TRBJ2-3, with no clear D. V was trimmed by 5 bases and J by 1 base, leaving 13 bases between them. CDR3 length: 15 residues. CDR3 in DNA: TGTGCCAGCAGTCCTGGCTCAACGGGCACAGATACGCAGTATTTT. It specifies CASSPGSTGTDTQYF.

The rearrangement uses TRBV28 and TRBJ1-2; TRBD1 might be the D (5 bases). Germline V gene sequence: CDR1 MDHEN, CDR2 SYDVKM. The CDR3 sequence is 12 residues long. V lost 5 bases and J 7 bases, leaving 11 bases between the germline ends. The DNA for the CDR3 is TGTGCCAGCAGTCCGACAGTAACTGGCTACACCTTC. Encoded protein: CASSPTVTGYTF.

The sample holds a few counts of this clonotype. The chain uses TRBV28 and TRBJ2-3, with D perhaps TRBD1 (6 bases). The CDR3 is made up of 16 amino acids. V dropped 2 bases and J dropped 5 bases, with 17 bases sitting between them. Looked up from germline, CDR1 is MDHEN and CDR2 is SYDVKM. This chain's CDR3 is CASSLRGLRGEDTQYF. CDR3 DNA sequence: TGTGCCAGCAGTTTAAGGGGCCTCAGGGGAGAAGATACGCAGTATTTT.

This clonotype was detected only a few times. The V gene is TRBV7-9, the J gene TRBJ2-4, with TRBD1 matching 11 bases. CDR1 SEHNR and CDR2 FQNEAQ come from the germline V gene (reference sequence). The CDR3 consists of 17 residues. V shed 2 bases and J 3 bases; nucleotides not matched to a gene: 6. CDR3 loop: CASSLNQGQGGKNIQYF. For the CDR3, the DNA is TGTGCCAGCAGCTTAAATCAGGGACAGGGGGGCAAAAACATTCAGTACTTC.

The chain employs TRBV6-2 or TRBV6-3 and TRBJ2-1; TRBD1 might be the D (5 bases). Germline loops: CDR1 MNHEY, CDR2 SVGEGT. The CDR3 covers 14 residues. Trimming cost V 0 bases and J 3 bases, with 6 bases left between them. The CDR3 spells CASSYSTVYNEQFF. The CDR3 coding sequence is TGTGCCAGCAGTTACTCGACAGTCTACAATGAGCAGTTCTTC.

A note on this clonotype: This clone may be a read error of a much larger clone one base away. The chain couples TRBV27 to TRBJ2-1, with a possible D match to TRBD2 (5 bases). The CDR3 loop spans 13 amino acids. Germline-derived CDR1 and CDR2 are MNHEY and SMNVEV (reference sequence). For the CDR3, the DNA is TGTGCCAGCAGTCTAACTAGAAACAATAAGCAGTTCTTC. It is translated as CASSLTRNNKQFF.

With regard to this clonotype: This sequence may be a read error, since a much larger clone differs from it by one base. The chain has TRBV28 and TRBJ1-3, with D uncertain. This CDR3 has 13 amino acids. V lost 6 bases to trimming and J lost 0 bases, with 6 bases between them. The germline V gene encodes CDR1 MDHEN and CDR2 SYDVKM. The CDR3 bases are TGTGCCAGCAGGGACCTCTCTGGAAACACCATATATTTT. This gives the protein CASRDLSGNTIYF.

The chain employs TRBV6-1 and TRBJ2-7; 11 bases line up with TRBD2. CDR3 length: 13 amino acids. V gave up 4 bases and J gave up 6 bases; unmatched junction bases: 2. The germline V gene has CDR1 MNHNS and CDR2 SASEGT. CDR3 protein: CASSGLAGGEQYF. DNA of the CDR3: TGTGCCAGCAGTGGTCTAGCGGGAGGCGAGCAGTACTTC.

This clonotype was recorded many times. The CDR3 loop reads CAWIRTGSDNEQFF. CDR3 in DNA: TGTGCCTGGATACGGACAGGGAGCGACAATGAGCAGTTCTTC. This chain connects TRBV30 to TRBJ2-1; TRBD1 aligns across 8 bases. V gave up 4 bases and J gave up 5 bases; unmatched junction bases: 7. This CDR3 spans 14 amino acids. Looked up from germline, CDR1 is GTSNPN and CDR2 is SVGIG (reference sequence).

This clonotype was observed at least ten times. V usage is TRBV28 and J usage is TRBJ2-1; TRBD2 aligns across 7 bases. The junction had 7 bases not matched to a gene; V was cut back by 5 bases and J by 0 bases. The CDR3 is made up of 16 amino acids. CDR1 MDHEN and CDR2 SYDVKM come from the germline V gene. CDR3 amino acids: CASSPSGTLSYNEQFF. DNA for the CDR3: TGTGCCAGCAGTCCCAGCGGGACGCTCTCCTACAATGAGCAGTTCTTC.

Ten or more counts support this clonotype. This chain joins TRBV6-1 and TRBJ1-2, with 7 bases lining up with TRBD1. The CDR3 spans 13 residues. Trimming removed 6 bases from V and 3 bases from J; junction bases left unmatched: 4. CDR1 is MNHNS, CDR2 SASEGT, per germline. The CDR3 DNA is TGTGCCAGCAGAGGGGGCGTAGACTATGGCTACACCTTC. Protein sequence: CASRGGVDYGYTF.